This T cell receptor beta chain was identified in a study of regulatory T cells in long-lasting Graves disease. Overall study results and limits: Persistent Graves' disease cases displayed lower TCR diversity than newly diagnosed ones.

Assembly of TCR beta libraries relied on iRepertoire HTBI primers together with Arm-PCR of CDR3 regions. TCRdb passed the multiplex PCR reads through MiXCR, listing each CDR3 protein once. The sample shows 550,000 to 600,000 distinct CDR3 sequences, 16% of them seen only once. The V gene's germline CDR1 is KGHSH and CDR2 LQKENI. The CDR3 covers 13 residues. Trimming took off 0 bases at V and 10 bases at J, with 10 bases between the two ends. Sample time point: newly diagnosed GD, antithyroid drugs for less than 3 months. PBMCs were the source of the RNA used for TCR sequencing. This clonotype came up many times. No antigen is known for it. These same records also appear under a second study, on T cells in Graves' hyperthyroidism and ophthalmopathy. From that paper: Hyperthyroidism in the patients, aged 18 to 65, was newly diagnosed and under 2 months in duration. The study based diagnoses on clinical symptoms, serum thyroxine and TRAb, thyroid ultrasound and orbital computed tomography. TCR CDR3 regions were first amplified by RT-PCR with HTBI primers.

V usage is TRBV18 and J usage is TRBJ2-1, with a tentative D call TRBD1 (5 bases). The clonotype comes from a man between 18 and 29 years old with Graves disease. The sample consisted of peripheral blood mononuclear cells (PBMCs), taken at new diagnosis, from a patient treated with antithyroid drugs. The DNA for the CDR3 is TGTGCCAGCTCACCACCAAGGGGTGGCGAGCAGTTCTTC. Translation gives CASSPPRGGEQFF.